This entry concerns a single TCR beta chain. Naive-designated CD8 cells lacked CD45RO, were positively enriched for CCR7, and omitted terminally differentiated effector memory CD45RA+ cells. The sample is drawn from a study of shared clonotypes between healthy human individuals. The protocol was immunoSEQ multiplex PCR, while the TCRdb copy is restricted to in-frame clones and leaves out a portion. This repertoire shows millions of clones, under 95% found once; its top ten account for 1.5% to 2%. The sequence derives from a man aged 18 to 29 in good health. Some clones in this sample may be carry-over from other donors' samples. The source material was naive CD8+ T cells from PBMCs.

Written as DNA, the CDR3 is TGTGCCAGCAGTTTGCAACAGGGGGCTCTCGGGCCCCAGCATTTT. This gives the protein CASSLQQGALGPQHF. The rearrangement joins TRBV28 to TRBJ1-5; 9 nucleotides align to TRBD1. The CDR3 extends over 15 amino acids. J was trimmed by 9 bases and V by 3 bases; bases with no gene match: 9. Germline assignment: CDR1 MDHEN and CDR2 SYDVKM.